This T cell receptor beta chain was sequenced for a study of T-cell memory formation after mild COVID-19. About the research overall: TCR clusters were mostly donor specific.

Looked up from germline, CDR1 is SNHLY and CDR2 is FYNNEI. The CDR3 has 14 residues. The V gene lost 9 bases and the J gene lost 0 bases, with 9 bases spanning the gap. This clonotype has at least ten counts. TCRdb reprocessed the 5' RACE reads with MiXCR, giving one entry per CDR3 protein. The data hold roughly 300,000 distinct CDR3 sequences, with 7.5% to 9.5% observed a single time. Source material: PBMCs or a T cell subset sorted from them (not recorded which). The J gene is TRBJ2-6, the V gene TRBV2; D not certain. The clonotype comes from a man between 18 and 35 years old who had mild COVID-19 (a few samples of this study predate the infection). Cell type and time point are not known. In DNA, the CDR3 is TGTGCCAGTAGTTACATCTCTGGGGCCAACGTCCTGACTTTC. Amino acids: CASSYISGANVLTF.